Ten or more counts support the clone carrying this T cell receptor (beta chain). Its antigen is not known. These data belong to a study of spatial heterogeneity in lung cancer. Overall study findings and caveats: How many expanded intratumoral alpha and beta TCRs were present tracked the tumor mutation count, which was a count of nonsynonymous mutations. The numbers of ubiquitous and regional expanded TCRs correlated with ubiquitous and regional nonsynonymous mutations, respectively.

V lost 1 base and J lost 6, with 6 bases in between. The V gene's germline CDR1 is SGHTA and CDR2 FQGNSA. The CDR3 loop spans 12 amino acids. Each CDR3 protein is one row after TCRdb ran MiXCR on the 5' RACE reads. The table has around 19,000 distinct CDR3 sequences, roughly 6% seen once. Time point here: sample taken at primary tumor resection. The chain links TRBV7-2 to TRBJ2-5; D remains unclear. This clonotype was sampled from a female donor with early-stage non-small cell lung cancer. The sequenced sample was lung tumor tissue, obtained at surgery. This CDR3 is CASSLDKKTQYF. DNA for the CDR3: TGTGCCAGCAGCTTAGATAAAAAGACCCAGTACTTC.